These 12 T cell receptor beta chains were sequenced from one sample in a study of blood T cell repertoires in COVID-19. Profiled with immunoSEQ multiplex PCR; TCRdb holds only in-frame clones, not every one. The sample carries tens of thousands of clones, about 90% recorded once. Sequencing used peripheral blood. The receptors derive from a human donor with active COVID-19. The donor label of this sample is uncertain.

In DNA form, the CDR3 reads TGTGCCAGTAATGCCGGACCAGGGTACAATGAGCAGTTCTTC. Translated: CASNAGPGYNEQFF. The chain has TRBV19 and TRBJ2-1; D is possibly TRBD1 (5 bases). V lost 7 bases and J lost 4, with 14 bases in between. The germline V gene encodes CDR1 LNHDA and CDR2 SQIVND (reference sequence). The CDR3 sequence is 14 residues long. Filled out from reference TRBV19 and TRBJ2-1, the complete variable domain reads DGGITQSPKYLFRKEGQNVTLSCEQNLNHDAMYWYRQDPGQGLRLIYYSQIVNDFQKGDIAEGYSVSREKKESFPLTVTSAQKNPTAFYLCASNAGPGYNEQFFGPGTRLTVL.

The CDR3 reads CASRERDRGIADTQYF. The CDR3 DNA reads as TGTGCCAGCAGGGAAAGGGACAGGGGAATTGCAGATACGCAGTATTTT. V is TRBV2 and J is TRBJ2-3; 10 nucleotides match TRBD1. Germline assignment: CDR1 SNHLY and CDR2 FYNNEI. The CDR3 consists of 16 residues. V gave up 6 bases and J gave up 4 bases; unmatched junction bases: 10.

V usage is TRBV4-3 and J usage is TRBJ1-6, with TRBD1 as a possible D gene (5 bases). The CDR3 has 17 amino acids. The germline V gene has CDR1 LGHNA and CDR2 YSLEER. The ends were cut back, 4 bases at V and 0 bases at J, with 13 bases in the middle. The CDR3: CASSRESGTSYNSPLHF. CDR3 nucleotides: TGCGCCAGCAGCCGAGAGAGCGGGACCTCCTATAATTCACCCCTCCACTTT.

The chain uses TRBV4-1 and TRBJ2-5; TRBD2 matches at 14 bases. The CDR3 sequence is 17 residues long. The V gene end was trimmed by 4 bases and the J gene end by 5 bases; junction bases not matched to a gene: 9. CDR1 and CDR2 from the germline V gene are MGHRA and YSYEKL. CDR3 sequence (DNA): TGCGCCAGCAGCCTCCGGACTAGCGGGGGGTTAAGGGAGACCCAGTACTTC. As protein: CASSLRTSGGLRETQYF.

J is TRBJ2-2 and V is TRBV13; TRBD1 aligns across 10 bases. This CDR3 is built from 15 residues. Germline trimming cut 5 bases from V and 4 bases from J; bases unmatched to any gene: 4. Germline lookup yields CDR1 PRHDT and CDR2 FYEKMQ (reference sequence). CDR3 protein: CASSPGQGRTGELFF. The CDR3 nucleotides are TGTGCCAGCAGCCCGGGACAGGGGCGCACCGGGGAGCTGTTTTTT. Based on the CDR3 plus reference TRBV13 and TRBJ2-2, the full variable domain is AAGVIQSPRHLIKEKRETATLKCYPIPRHDTVYWYQQGPGQDPQFLISFYEKMQSDKGSIPDRFSAQQFSDYHSELNMSSLELGDSALYFCASSPGQGRTGELFFGEGSRLTVL.

The chain has TRBV5-5 and TRBJ2-1; D is unresolved. The CDR3 covers 14 residues. CDR1 is SGHKS, CDR2 YYEKEE, per germline (reference sequence). Trimming cost V 2 bases and J 6 bases, with 12 bases left between them. The CDR3 reads CASSFTDTGNEQFF. Written as DNA, the CDR3 is TGTGCCAGCAGCTTTACGGATACGGGCAATGAGCAGTTCTTC.

This chain joins TRBV7-8 and TRBJ2-1; TRBD2 matches 8 bases. The V segment lost 5 bases and the J segment 3 bases; nucleotides outside the gene matches: 6. Germline CDR1 reads SGHVS; CDR2 reads FQNEAQ. This CDR3 comprises 15 residues. CDR3 amino acids: CASSPRGGLYNEQFF. DNA for the CDR3: TGTGCCAGCAGCCCTCGGGGGGGACTCTACAATGAGCAGTTCTTC.

This clone was recorded many times. The chain carries TRBV19 and TRBJ2-7; D is undetermined. Germline values: CDR1 LNHDA, CDR2 SQIVND (reference sequence). The V and J ends lost 0 bases and 0 bases respectively, with 12 bases between them. This CDR3 has 16 amino acids. The CDR3 protein is CASSIDPTESSYEQYF. The CDR3 DNA sequence: TGTGCCAGTAGTATAGATCCGACGGAGAGCTCCTACGAGCAGTACTTC.

The J gene is TRBJ1-1, the V gene TRBV6-1; TRBD1 is a possible D gene (6 bases). Germline V gene lookup returns CDR1 MNHNS and CDR2 SASEGT. Trimming removed 2 bases at V and 7 bases at J, with 17 bases between. This CDR3 contains 15 residues. The CDR3 region is CASSEWWGRPYEAFF. The CDR3 DNA reads TGTGCCAGCAGTGAATGGTGGGGGCGACCCTATGAAGCTTTCTTT.

The chain joins TRBV10-1 to TRBJ2-3; the match to TRBD2 covers 13 bases. The trim removed 7 bases at V and 1 base at J, leaving 8 bases unmatched. The length of the CDR3 is 17 residues. Looked up from germline, CDR1 is WNHNN and CDR2 is SYGVQD (reference sequence). CDR3 DNA: TGCGCCAGCACTAGACTAGCGGGGGGTCTTTGCACAGATACGCAGTATTTT. Protein sequence: CASTRLAGGLCTDTQYF.

This chain links TRBV19 with TRBJ2-3; 8 bases line up with TRBD2. Germline V CDR1 and CDR2: LNHDA, SQIVND (reference sequence). CDR3 length: 15 residues. J was trimmed by 1 base and V by 3 bases; bases with no gene match: 3. In DNA form, the CDR3 reads TGTGCCAGTAGTATCCGGGGGGGCGGCACAGATACGCAGTATTTT. Residues: CASSIRGGGTDTQYF. The full variable domain, rest sourced from reference TRBV19 and TRBJ2-3, is DGGITQSPKYLFRKEGQNVTLSCEQNLNHDAMYWYRQDPGQGLRLIYYSQIVNDFQKGDIAEGYSVSREKKESFPLTVTSAQKNPTAFYLCASSIRGGGTDTQYFGPGTRLTVL.

V and J are TRBV4-1 and TRBJ2-1; 9 bases map to TRBD2. The germline V gene has CDR1 MGHRA and CDR2 YSYEKL. J lost 9 bases, V lost 4 bases, and 13 bases had no gene match. The CDR3 covers 16 residues. DNA of the CDR3: TGCGCCAGCAGCCCCTCAGTGGGCGGGGGGGCCTTTGAGCAGTTCTTC. This translates into CASSPSVGGGAFEQFF.